This TCR beta chain was identified in a study of cytomegalovirus exposure and HLA in healthy donors. The PCR was carried out with 60 Vbeta primers and 13 Jbeta primers. Libraries were prepared by immunoSEQ multiplex PCR; TCRdb keeps only in-frame clonotypes and omits some of them. The data hold approximately 180,000 clones, with roughly three quarters observed a single time. Notes on the study in general: The authors later found HLA-associated TCR beta chains more clonally expanded than equally common others. Among donors in an Asian-associated ancestry cluster, a later analysis reportedly found fewer N-insertions than the roughly 610-donor mean. It was likely that a cluster of highly shared sequence variants was a sequencing artifact.

A remark on this clone: Antigen: not known.

The V end lost 5 bases, the J end lost 0 bases, and 8 bases lay between the germline ends. Germline CDR1 is SEHNR and CDR2 is FQNEAQ (reference sequence). CDR3 size: 13 residues. The V call is TRBV7-9, the J call TRBJ2-7, with D uncertain. The sample was PBMCs. This clonotype originated in a male donor in good health and CMV-seronegative. The CDR3 coding sequence is TGTGCCAGCAGCCGGGTTAGCTCCTACGAGCAGTACTTC. The encoded protein is CASSRVSSYEQYF.